The T cell receptor beta chain under discussion was sequenced for a study of T cell responses to AZD1222 COVID-19 vaccine. Study background: Pooled together were second doses at about 4 or about 12 weeks.

Deletions cut 0 bases from V and 5 bases from J, with 11 bases between. CDR1 is LGHNT, CDR2 FRNRAP, per germline. The CDR3 runs 15 residues. Whole-study results and caveats: Among vaccine-associated CD4 TCRs, coverage spanned spike, with dominance at 160-218 and 743-854.

Sequenced by immunoSEQ multiplex PCR; TCRdb stores in-frame clones only, minus some. The sample lists around 96,000 clones, over 75% occurring once. Of note for this clone: Its specificity is not known.

The origin of this receptor is an adult in good health. Here the sequenced sample was peripheral blood, taken on day 0 of AZD1222 vaccination. The V call is TRBV12-5, the J call TRBJ2-1, with D tentatively TRBD1 (5 bases). Here the CDR3 reads CASGLVIGRDNEQFF. The CDR3 region has the DNA TGTGCTAGTGGTTTGGTAATCGGCAGGGACAATGAGCAGTTCTTC.